This T cell receptor (beta chain) was sequenced during a study of T-cell memory formation after mild COVID-19. Study-wide context: The TCR clusters were mostly specific to one donor. Study-wide results and caveats: CD4+ clones that contracted lay mainly in CM and EM; CD8+ ones lay in EMRA. Clones contracting over day 15 to 85 were CD4/CD8 balanced, with later expanders leaning CD4+.

It was 5'RACE with constant-segment primers that produced the TCR alpha and TCR beta cDNA libraries, which carried sample barcodes and UMIs. TCRdb reprocessed the 5' RACE reads via MiXCR and lists one record per CDR3 protein. The sample records 300,000 to 350,000 distinct CDR3 sequences, roughly 13% being singletons. Germline V gene sequence: CDR1 SEHNR, CDR2 FQNEAQ (reference sequence). The CDR3 covers 14 residues. V was clipped by 0 bases and J by 0 bases, with 3 bases between them. About this clonotype itself: Its specificity is unknown.

The TCR originated in a man between 18 and 29 years old who had mild COVID-19 (a few samples of this study predate the infection). Cell type and time point are not known. Sequencing used PBMCs or a T cell subset sorted from them (not recorded which). V is TRBV7-9 and J is TRBJ2-4; D call uncertain. The CDR3 sequence is CASSLALAKNIQYF. CDR3 DNA: TGTGCCAGCAGCTTAGCATTAGCCAAAAACATTCAGTACTTC.